The 27 T cell receptor beta chains below all came from one sample that was sequenced in a study of T cell repertoires in cytomegalovirus infection. TCRdb passed the reads through MiXCR, listing each CDR3 protein once. The sample lists fewer than 700,000 distinct CDR3 sequences, 24% occurring once. The sequenced material came from CD8+ T cells from PBMCs. The source of these receptors is a human donor in good health (CMV status not recorded). Some clones in this sample may be carry-over from other donors' samples.

The chain couples TRBV20-1 to TRBJ2-3, with D possibly TRBD1 on 6 matching bases. Looked up from germline, CDR1 is DFQATT and CDR2 is SNEGSKA (reference sequence). Trimming shortened V by 6 bases and J by 3 bases, and 13 bases separated the two germline ends. The CDR3 extends over 13 amino acids. The CDR3 bases are TGCAGTGCGTACAGGGAAGAGACAGATACGCAGTATTTT. Encoded protein: CSAYREETDTQYF.

The chain is built from TRBV7-9 and TRBJ2-2; D remains ambiguous. CDR1 and CDR2 from the germline V gene are SEHNR and FQNEAQ (reference sequence). The CDR3 covers 15 residues. V was trimmed by 4 bases and J by 1 base, leaving 10 bases between them. The CDR3 sequence: CASSSRQQNTGELFF. CDR3 DNA sequence: TGTGCCAGCAGCTCACGGCAGCAGAACACCGGGGAGCTGTTTTTT. Complete variable domain (other parts from reference TRBV7-9 and TRBJ2-2): DTGVSQNPRHKITKRGQNVTFRCDPISEHNRLYWYRQTLGQGPEFLTYFQNEAQLEKSRLLSDRFSAERPKGSFSTLEIQRTEQGDSAMYLCASSSRQQNTGELFFGEGSRLTVL.

In this sample, this clonotype turned up once. V usage is TRBV15 and J usage is TRBJ2-2, with 9 bases identical to TRBD1. This CDR3 contains 16 residues. J was trimmed by 2 bases and V by 8 bases; bases with no gene match: 9. Germline V gene sequence: CDR1 LNHNV, CDR2 YYDKDF (reference sequence). The CDR3 coding sequence is TGTGCCACCCCTAACCCGGACAGGGGTAACACCGGGGAGCTGTTTTTT. This gives the protein CATPNPDRGNTGELFF.

This clonotype occurred many times. This chain uses TRBV20-1 with TRBJ1-3; D is unclear. CDR3 length equals 16 residues. Looked up from germline, CDR1 is DFQATT and CDR2 is SNEGSKA (reference sequence). Trimming pared 0 bases from V and 2 bases from J, leaving 14 bases between. The chain's CDR3 is CSARDQYFAAGNTIYF. CDR3 sequence (DNA): TGCAGTGCTAGAGATCAGTATTTCGCAGCTGGAAACACCATATATTTT.

This clonotype was seen ten or more times. The chain joins TRBV27 to TRBJ1-1, with D unresolved. The ends were cut back, 6 bases at V and 3 bases at J, with 5 bases in the middle. The CDR3 length is 11 residues. CDR1 is MNHEY, CDR2 SMNVEV, per germline (reference sequence). CDR3 DNA sequence: TGTGCCAGCAGGAGCTACACTGAAGCTTTCTTT. Translated, it gives CASRSYTEAFF.

The gene calls are TRBV6-2 or TRBV6-3 and TRBJ1-4; D gene uncertain. The CDR3 loop spans 14 amino acids. V shed 2 bases and J shed 5 bases, with 9 bases lying between them. Germline CDR1 MNHEY, CDR2 SVGEGT. CDR3 region: CASSYDRSNEKLFF. In nucleotides, the CDR3 is TGTGCCAGCAGTTACGACCGCTCCAATGAAAAACTGTTTTTT.

This clonotype was observed a handful of times. The rearrangement links TRBV5-5 to TRBJ2-7; D is undetermined. The germline V and J ends were trimmed by 4 bases and 4 bases, with 6 bases remaining between them. CDR1 and CDR2 from the germline V gene are SGHKS and YYEKEE (reference sequence). The CDR3 has 11 residues. The CDR3 region is CASSRTYEQYV. The CDR3 nucleotides read TGTGCCAGCAGCCGGACGTACGAGCAGTACGTC.

At least ten counts were recorded for this clonotype. This chain links TRBV4-1 with TRBJ1-1; TRBD1 agrees at 9 bases. Germline trimming cut 5 bases from V and 1 base from J; bases unmatched to any gene: 2. There are 14 residues in the CDR3. Germline values: CDR1 MGHRA, CDR2 YSYEKL. This CDR3 reads CASSKGQGNTEAFF. The CDR3 DNA sequence: TGCGCCAGCAGCAAGGGACAGGGGAACACTGAAGCTTTCTTT.

A note on this clonotype: The germline gene is not matched at one end of the junction; a read error may be the cause. The chain has TRBV2 and TRBJ1-2, with D possibly matching TRBD1 (6 bases). The V gene's germline CDR1 is SNHLY and CDR2 FYNNEI. The CDR3 has 8 amino acids. This chain's CDR3 is CASNVGGF. CDR3 in DNA: TGTGCCAGCAACGTAGGGGGTTTC. Combining the CDR3 with reference TRBV2 and TRBJ1-2 gives the whole variable domain EPEVTQTPSHQVTQMGQEVILRCVPISNHLYFYWYRQILGQKVEFLVSFYNNEISEKSEIFDDQFSVERPDGSNFTLKIRSTKLEDSAMYFCASNVGGFGSGTRLTVV.

This clonotype was seen a handful of times. The V and J genes are TRBV20-1 and TRBJ1-2, with a tentative D call TRBD1 (6 bases). This CDR3 has 14 residues. Germline-derived CDR1 and CDR2 are DFQATT and SNEGSKA (reference sequence). With 5 bases removed from V and 2 bases from J, the gap between germline ends came to 15 bases. CDR3 DNA sequence: TGCAGTGCTCTTGGGACACTCGACAACTATGGCTACACCTTC. It specifies CSALGTLDNYGYTF.

The rearrangement joins TRBV20-1 to TRBJ1-6, with a tentative D call TRBD1 (6 bases). Germline V gene data show CDR1 as DFQATT and CDR2 as SNEGSKA (reference sequence). CDR3 size: 17 residues. V was cut by 6 bases and J by 0 bases, with 18 bases left in between. The CDR3 DNA is TGCAGTGCAACTCCGGGGGCAGATCTCTCCTATAATTCACCCCTCCACTTT. Translated: CSATPGADLSYNSPLHF.

This clonotype occurred once. One base away lies a much larger clone, so this may be a sequencing read error. The V and J genes are TRBV7-8 and TRBJ2-7, with no clear D. The CDR3 is made up of 13 amino acids. The germline V gene has CDR1 SGHVS and CDR2 FQNEAQ. This CDR3 is CASSPARSYKQYF. The CDR3 coding sequence is TGTGCCAGCAGCCCCGCCAGATCCTACAAGCAGTACTTC.

The chain employs TRBV20-1 and TRBJ2-4, with a possible D match to TRBD2 (6 bases). CDR1 and CDR2 (germline): DFQATT, SNEGSKA (reference sequence). Trimming pared 5 bases from V and 0 bases from J, leaving 11 bases between. This CDR3 has 14 residues. DNA for the CDR3: TGCAGTGCTCCCCCGGGGGAAGCCAAAAACATTCAGTACTTC. Protein product: CSAPPGEAKNIQYF.

The chain employs TRBV29-1 and TRBJ1-1; D gene unclear. The CDR3 runs 11 residues. Germline loops: CDR1 SQVTM, CDR2 ANQGSEA. The V and J ends lost 2 bases and 6 bases respectively, with 7 bases between them. CDR3 residues: CSVEREPEAFF. CDR3 bases: TGCAGCGTTGAACGGGAGCCTGAAGCTTTCTTT.

The chain carries TRBV11-1 and TRBJ2-1; 9 nucleotides align to TRBD1. This CDR3 is built from 16 residues. The germline gives CDR1 SGHAT, CDR2 FQDESV (reference sequence). Trimming at V came to 5 bases and at J to 7 bases, leaving 12 bases not matched to a gene. This CDR3 reads CASSEPPGQGKNEQFF. DNA of the CDR3: TGTGCCAGCAGCGAGCCTCCGGGACAGGGTAAGAATGAGCAGTTCTTC.

This chain joins TRBV27 and TRBJ1-1; D uncertain. Germline V CDR1 and CDR2: MNHEY, SMNVEV (reference sequence). The CDR3 totals 15 residues. V was trimmed by 0 bases and J by 0 bases, leaving 8 bases between them. CDR3 region: CASSLSKRLNTEAFF. For the CDR3, the DNA is TGTGCCAGCAGTTTATCGAAGAGGCTGAACACTGAAGCTTTCTTT.

This clonotype was detected a few times. The J gene is TRBJ2-7, the V gene TRBV28; possible D gene TRBD2, 5 bases. This CDR3 has 12 amino acids. Per germline, CDR1 MDHEN and CDR2 SYDVKM. The V gene lost 5 bases and the J gene lost 7 bases, with 12 bases spanning the gap. The CDR3 DNA reads as TGTGCCAGCAGTAACCGGGAAAGGGAGCAGTACGTC. This gives the protein CASSNREREQYV.

At least ten counts were recorded for this clonotype. The chain recombines TRBV7-8 with TRBJ1-1, with unresolved D. The germline gives CDR1 SGHVS, CDR2 FQNEAQ. CDR3 length: 13 residues. Trimming cost V 3 bases and J 1 base, with 6 bases left between them. The CDR3 DNA sequence: TGTGCCAGCAGCTTTCAGACGAACACTGAAGCTTTCTTT. It encodes CASSFQTNTEAFF.

This clonotype came up many times. The CDR3 region has the DNA TGTGCCAGCAGTTACTTGGAACGAGACGAGCAGTACGTC. Amino acid sequence: CASSYLERDEQYV. The chain recombines TRBV6-2 or TRBV6-3 with TRBJ2-7; D gene ambiguous. From germline, CDR1 is MNHEY and CDR2 SVGEGT. The CDR3 consists of 13 residues. Trimming took 1 base from V and 5 from J, leaving 9 bases between them.

The chain combines TRBV19 with TRBJ2-3; a weak D match, TRBD1 (6 bases). The germline V gene encodes CDR1 LNHDA and CDR2 SQIVND (reference sequence). V lost 7 bases and J lost 4, with 15 bases in between. There are 14 residues in the CDR3. Written as DNA, the CDR3 is TGTGCCAGTACCTGGGGGCCCAGGGCAGATACGCAGTATTTT. Protein product: CASTWGPRADTQYF.

The chain couples TRBV2 to TRBJ2-3, with 11 bases lining up with TRBD2. CDR1 and CDR2 (germline): SNHLY, FYNNEI. The CDR3 is 15 residues long. Trimming took 3 bases from V and 4 from J; bases not matched to a gene: 3. CDR3 residues: CASSETSGVADTQYF. The CDR3 DNA reads TGTGCCAGCAGTGAGACTAGCGGGGTCGCAGATACGCAGTATTTT.

As concerns this clonotype: One junction end does not reproduce the germline sequence, and a read error may be involved. V and J are TRBV6-5 and TRBJ1-1; a possible D gene is TRBD1 (5 bases). Germline CDR1 and CDR2: MNHEY and SVGAGI. The CDR3 loop spans 17 amino acids. CDR3 sequence reads: CTSSYSIAPLTEGEAFF. For the CDR3, the DNA is TGTACCAGCAGTTACTCGATAGCACCGCTTACCGAGGGGGAAGCTTTCTTT.

Remarks on this clonotype: This sequence may be a read error, since a much larger clone differs from it by one base. The chain employs TRBV12-3 or TRBV12-4 and TRBJ2-6; maybe TRBD1 (5 bases). The CDR3 consists of 16 residues. The CDR3 loop is CVTGTRETSGANVLTF. CDR3 nucleotides: TGTGTCACAGGAACCCGAGAGACCTCTGGGGCCAACGTCCTGACTTTC.

On this clonotype: A much larger clone differs by one base, so this may be a read error. The chain joins TRBV7-8 to TRBJ2-3; D is undetermined. Trimming took 5 bases from V and 6 from J, leaving 15 bases between them. Germline CDR1 reads SGHVS; CDR2 reads FQNEAQ. The CDR3 runs 14 residues. The CDR3 bases are TGTGCCAGCAGCCCCTGGCAGGTATTTGATACGCAGTATTTT. This encodes CASSPWQVFDTQYF.

This clonotype showed up just a few times. This CDR3 is CASSPTGQGAYNEQFF. The CDR3, as DNA: TGTGCCAGCAGCCCCACTGGACAGGGCGCATACAATGAGCAGTTCTTC. The V gene is TRBV7-9, the J gene TRBJ2-1; 8 nucleotides align to TRBD1. Germline trimming cut 5 bases from V and 4 bases from J; bases unmatched to any gene: 10. Germline CDR1 SEHNR, CDR2 FQNEAQ (reference sequence). The CDR3 totals 16 residues.

The chain joins TRBV6-2 or TRBV6-3 to TRBJ2-1, with 10 positions matching TRBD2. Germline CDR1 and CDR2: MNHEY and SVGEGT. Trimming removed 3 bases from V and 3 bases from J; junction bases left unmatched: 11. The CDR3 loop spans 18 amino acids. The CDR3 reads CASSYRSPSGGNYNEQFF. The CDR3 DNA reads TGTGCCAGCAGTTATCGTAGTCCTAGCGGGGGAAACTACAATGAGCAGTTCTTC.

This chain links TRBV29-1 with TRBJ2-3; 12 bases are shared with TRBD2. The J segment lost 2 bases and the V segment lost 7 bases, leaving 4 bases of the junction unmatched. This CDR3 is built from 14 residues. Germline lookup yields CDR1 SQVTM and CDR2 ANQGSEA. This CDR3 reads CSGTSGANTDTQYF. Here the CDR3 DNA reads TGCAGCGGGACTAGCGGGGCGAACACAGATACGCAGTATTTT.